The rows below give T cell receptor beta chains drawn from one sample of a study of shared clonotypes between healthy human individuals. Data came from immunoSEQ multiplex PCR; TCRdb stores just in-frame clones and leaves some out. The sample has under 850,000 clones, almost 95% seen once. The sample taken for sequencing was naive CD8+ T cells sorted from blood. The receptors stem from a man aged 25-45 years in good health. Both conserved end residues are part of each CDR3. A D gene is named only where the DNA matches it firmly. Size is omitted from some rows. Given values are once, few, many or a class for expanded clones.

D: .; J: TRBJ2-5; V: TRBV28; size: once; CDR3: CASSFVTGLETQYF; DNA: TGTGCCAGCAGTTTTGTTACGGGATTAGAGACCCAGTACTTC
D: TRBD2; J: TRBJ2-1; V: TRBV6-1; size: .; CDR3: CASSELAGAYNEQFF; DNA: TGTGCCAGCAGTGAACTAGCGGGAGCCTACAATGAGCAGTTCTTC
D: .; J: TRBJ2-2; V: TRBV27; size: .; CDR3: CASSLRTGELFF; DNA: TGTGCCAGCAGTTTACGAACCGGGGAGCTGTTTTTT
D: .; J: TRBJ2-5; V: TRBV28; size: .; CDR3: CASSFRPGETQYF; DNA: TGTGCCAGCAGTTTCAGGCCCGGCGAGACCCAGTACTTC
D: TRBD2; J: TRBJ2-3; V: TRBV9; size: .; CDR3: CASSVVGAGDTDTQYF; DNA: TGTGCCAGCAGCGTAGTGGGAGCGGGAGACACAGATACGCAGTATTTT
D: TRBD1; J: TRBJ2-7; V: TRBV29-1; size: .; CDR3: CSVTLRDRGTYEQYF; DNA: TGCAGCGTCACTCTCCGGGACAGGGGCACCTACGAGCAGTACTTC
D: .; J: TRBJ2-1; V: TRBV2; size: .; CDR3: CASPLTHEQFF; DNA: TGTGCCAGCCCTCTTACCCATGAGCAGTTCTTC
D: .; J: TRBJ2-1; V: TRBV7-8; size: once; CDR3: CASSSRVYNEQFF; DNA: TGTGCCAGCAGCTCGCGGGTATACAATGAGCAGTTCTTC
D: .; J: TRBJ2-1; V: TRBV25-1; size: .; CDR3: CASSEFGRDEQFF; DNA: TGTGCCAGCAGTGAATTTGGGCGGGACGAGCAGTTCTTC
D: .; J: TRBJ2-2; V: TRBV27; size: .; CDR3: CASRGNTGELFF; DNA: TGTGCCAGCAGAGGTAACACCGGGGAGCTGTTTTTT
D: TRBD1; J: TRBJ1-5; V: TRBV7-8; size: .; CDR3: CASSQRRTGISNQPQHF; DNA: TGTGCCAGCAGCCAAAGAAGGACAGGGATTAGCAATCAGCCCCAGCATTTT
D: .; J: TRBJ1-1; V: TRBV30; size: .; CDR3: CAWSVGQNTEAFF; DNA: TGTGCCTGGAGTGTCGGCCAGAACACTGAAGCTTTCTTT
D: .; J: TRBJ2-7; V: TRBV5-1; size: once; CDR3: CASRLSEYEQYF; DNA: TGCGCCAGCAGGCTGAGCGAGTACGAGCAGTACTTC
D: .; J: TRBJ2-7; V: TRBV28; size: .; CDR3: CASSLRALTYEQYF; DNA: TGTGCCAGCAGTTTAAGGGCGCTGACCTACGAGCAGTACTTC
D: TRBD2; J: TRBJ2-7; V: TRBV7-9; size: .; CDR3: CASSLVTSGTPSYEQYF; DNA: TGTGCCAGCAGCTTGGTAACTAGCGGCACCCCGTCCTACGAGCAGTACTTC
D: TRBD1; J: TRBJ2-2; V: TRBV27; size: .; CDR3: CASSFTGVAGELFF; DNA: TGTGCCAGCAGTTTTACAGGGGTTGCCGGGGAGCTGTTTTTT
D: .; J: TRBJ2-5; V: TRBV5-1; size: .; CDR3: CASSSLTDQETQYF; DNA: TGCGCCAGCAGCTCCCTGACAGACCAAGAGACCCAGTACTTC
D: .; J: TRBJ2-7; V: TRBV2; size: .; CDR3: CASSDSYRSYEQYF; DNA: TGTGCCAGCAGTGACAGCTATCGCTCCTACGAGCAGTACTTC
D: .; J: TRBJ2-5; V: TRBV5-1; size: .; CDR3: CASSLAGYRESQYF; DNA: TGCGCCAGCAGCTTGGCCGGTTACAGAGAGTCCCAGTACTTC
D: .; J: TRBJ1-2; V: TRBV9; size: .; CDR3: CASSSTSGYHGYTF; DNA: TGTGCCAGCAGCTCAACATCAGGGTATCATGGCTACACCTTC
D: .; J: TRBJ2-2; V: TRBV5-5; size: .; CDR3: CASSLATDYPGELFF; DNA: TGTGCCAGCAGCTTGGCTACCGACTATCCCGGGGAGCTGTTTTTT
D: .; J: TRBJ1-1; V: TRBV27; size: few; CDR3: CASSLSGGYTEAFF; DNA: TGTGCCAGCAGTTTATCGGGGGGCTACACTGAAGCTTTCTTT
D: TRBD1; J: TRBJ2-7; V: TRBV15; size: .; CDR3: CATSDRVSYEQYF; DNA: TGTGCCACCAGCGACAGGGTAAGCTACGAGCAGTACTTC
D: .; J: TRBJ2-7; V: TRBV19; size: .; CDR3: CASSIRDNYEQYF; DNA: TGTGCCAGTAGTATCCGGGACAACTACGAGCAGTACTTC
D: .; J: TRBJ2-1; V: TRBV4-3; size: .; CDR3: CASSPGVFSYNEQFF; DNA: TGCGCCAGCAGCCCTGGGGTTTTCTCCTACAATGAGCAGTTCTTC
D: .; J: TRBJ2-7; V: TRBV10-3; size: .; CDR3: CAISEGQNYEQYF; DNA: TGTGCCATCAGTGAGGGACAGAACTACGAGCAGTACTTC
D: .; J: TRBJ2-7; V: TRBV4-2; size: .; CDR3: CASSQGTGFPYEQYF; DNA: TGTGCCAGCAGCCAAGGTACAGGGTTCCCCTACGAGCAGTACTTC
D: TRBD2; J: TRBJ2-7; V: TRBV7-9; size: .; CDR3: CASSISPSGIITYEQYF; DNA: TGTGCCAGCAGCATATCCCCTAGCGGGATAATCACCTACGAGCAGTACTTC
D: .; J: TRBJ1-3; V: TRBV11-2; size: once; CDR3: CASSLRQASSGNTIYF; DNA: TGTGCCAGCAGCTTAAGACAGGCTAGCTCTGGAAACACCATATATTTT
D: TRBD2; J: TRBJ2-1; V: TRBV9; size: .; CDR3: CASSLRSGESEQFF; DNA: TGTGCCAGCAGCCTCAGGAGCGGGGAATCGGAGCAGTTCTTC
D: TRBD1; J: TRBJ2-7; V: TRBV10-2; size: many; CDR3: CASSDTTGGGYEQYF; DNA: TGCGCCAGCAGTGATACGACAGGGGGCGGGTACGAGCAGTACTTC